The T cell receptor (beta chain) under discussion was sequenced for a study of tissue T cells after allogeneic stem cell transplantation. Data came from immunoSEQ multiplex PCR; TCRdb stores just in-frame clones and leaves some out. The repertoire holds about 48,000 clones, with roughly four fifths as singletons. The V gene lost 5 bases and the J gene lost 1 base, with 5 bases spanning the gap. Looked up from germline, CDR1 is SNHLY and CDR2 is FYNGKV (reference sequence). The CDR3 totals 12 residues. Of note for this clone: The genes are named according to mouse. Read sequence stops 1 residue before the CDR3 end, and the germline J gene provides the missing end.

This clonotype originated in a pool of C57BL/6 mice in good health. The genes are TRBV3 and TRBJ1-2, with D hard to call. Sequenced: sorted cells pooled from one or two spleens. CDR3 region: CASSPQNSDYTF. The covered CDR3 bases are TGTGCCAGCAGCCCACAAAACTCCGACTACACC.